Below, 16 T cell receptor beta chains from the same sample are listed, as sequenced in a study of human T cells and chemical hapten exposure. Time point given: patch test 2, 6 weeks after DPC sensitization. Noted treatment: therapeutic diphenylcyclopropenone sensitization with weekly scalp DPC. TCRdb re-derived calls from the RACE reads in MiXCR, one entry per CDR3 protein. The data show roughly 30,000 distinct CDR3 sequences, approximately 9% seen once. The specimen was whole blood, collected in connection with sensitization to the hapten diphenylcyclopropenone (DPC). The source is a man younger than 45 with alopecia areata. Some clones in this sample may be carry-over from other donors' samples.

The table lists this clonotype with a few counts. The chain carries TRBV30 and TRBJ1-6; 9 bases fit TRBD1. Germline values: CDR1 GTSNPN, CDR2 SVGIG (reference sequence). The V and J ends lost 3 bases and 7 bases, in that order; junction bases with no gene match: 4. The CDR3 covers 14 residues. In DNA, the CDR3 is TGTGCCTGGAGCCCCGGGACAGGGAATTCACCCCTCCACTTT. This encodes CAWSPGTGNSPLHF.

This clonotype was counted a few times. V is TRBV6-2 or TRBV6-3 and J is TRBJ1-5, with D hard to call. V dropped 1 base and J dropped 3 bases, with 7 bases sitting between them. The V gene's germline CDR1 is MNHEY and CDR2 SVGEGT. The CDR3 runs to 14 residues. The CDR3, as DNA: TGTGCCAGCAGTTACTTGGGAAACAATCAGCCCCAGCATTTT. Translated: CASSYLGNNQPQHF.

The sample holds many counts of this clonotype. The chain employs TRBV20-1 and TRBJ1-2, with TRBD1 matching 7 bases. V dropped 3 bases and J dropped 4; count of bases not matched to a gene: 8. This CDR3 is built from 14 residues. The V gene's germline CDR1 is DFQATT and CDR2 SNEGSKA (reference sequence). The CDR3 DNA is TGCAGTGCTAGTCAGGGGGGCGACTTCTATGGCTACACCTTC. The encoded protein is CSASQGGDFYGYTF.

This clonotype was observed many times. The rearrangement uses TRBV18 and TRBJ1-2; D is perhaps TRBD1 (5 bases). This CDR3 contains 14 residues. V was shortened by 4 bases and J by 7 bases, with 16 bases between the two germline ends. Germline CDR1 and CDR2: KGHSH and LQKENI. The CDR3 nucleotides are TGTGCCAGCTCACGCGACAGCTTCTCAGCTGGCTACACCTTC. Its translation: CASSRDSFSAGYTF.

In its sample, this clonotype was seen a few times. The chain has TRBV7-2 and TRBJ1-4; D possibly corresponds to TRBD1 (5 bases). Trimming pared 5 bases from V and 13 bases from J, leaving 20 bases between. CDR1 is SGHTA, CDR2 FQGNSA, per germline. This CDR3 has 14 amino acids. The CDR3 loop is CASSNDSKRGRLFF. Here the CDR3 DNA reads TGTGCCAGCAGCAACGACAGTAAACGCGGAAGACTGTTTTTT.

This clonotype appeared many times. The chain is built from TRBV18 and TRBJ1-1; 8 nucleotides agree with TRBD1. V lost 3 bases, J lost 5 bases, and 5 bases stayed unmatched. This CDR3 is built from 14 residues. The germline gives CDR1 KGHSH, CDR2 LQKENI. This chain's CDR3 is CASSPGTGWTEAFF. The CDR3 DNA is TGTGCCAGCTCACCGGGGACAGGTTGGACTGAAGCTTTCTTT. Using reference TRBV18 and TRBJ1-1 for the parts outside the CDR3, the full variable domain is NAGVMQNPRHLVRRRGQEARLRCSPMKGHSHVYWYRQLPEEGLKFMVYLQKENIIDESGMPKERFSAEFPKEGPSILRIQQVVRGDSAAYFCASSPGTGWTEAFFGQGTRLTVV.

The V gene is TRBV3-1, the J gene TRBJ2-3; D may match TRBD1 or TRBD2 (5 bases each). Germline V gives CDR1 LGHDT, CDR2 YNNKEL (reference sequence). The CDR3 contains 16 residues. Between the trimmed V and J ends, which lost 3 bases and 2 bases, there was a span of 15 bases. CDR3 nucleotide sequence: TGTGCCAGCAGCCATCACGGGGACGGCTACACAGATACGCAGTATTTT. It is translated as CASSHHGDGYTDTQYF.

Many counts were recorded for this clonotype. The rearrangement joins TRBV12-3 or TRBV12-4 to TRBJ1-2; no definite D call. The CDR3 is made up of 15 amino acids. Trimming stripped 1 base from V and 7 bases from J, with 16 bases between. The CDR3 bases are TGTGCCAGCAGTTTAGAGGAGGCCCCAGCGGGTGGCTACACCTTC. Translation gives CASSLEEAPAGGYTF.

In its sample, this clonotype was seen a few times. V is TRBV29-1 and J is TRBJ2-3; tentatively, D is TRBD2 (6 bases). This CDR3 spans 14 amino acids. The germline CDR1 and CDR2 sequences are SQVTM and ANQGSEA. The V end was cut by 2 bases, the J end by 1 base, with 10 bases between. The chain's CDR3 is CSVETGGGTDTQYF. CDR3 in DNA: TGCAGCGTTGAAACAGGCGGGGGCACAGATACGCAGTATTTT.

This clonotype appeared many times. One end of the junction varies from germline; a read error may be responsible. The V gene is TRBV19, the J gene TRBJ2-7, with D tentatively TRBD1 (5 bases). The germline V gene encodes CDR1 LNHDA and CDR2 SQIVND (reference sequence). The length of the CDR3 is 11 residues. The CDR3: CASSISGLESF. The DNA for the CDR3 is TGTGCCAGTAGTATATCAGGGCTCGAATCTTTC.

This clonotype was detected a few times. The chain is built from TRBV7-6 and TRBJ2-7; 8 bases map to TRBD1. The CDR3 has 15 amino acids. V lost 5 bases, J lost 0 bases, and 6 bases stayed unmatched. CDR1 and CDR2 from the germline V gene are SGHVS and FNYEAQ. This CDR3 reads CASSPGTGYSYEQYF. For the CDR3, the DNA is TGTGCCAGCAGCCCCGGGACAGGCTACTCCTACGAGCAGTACTTC.

J is TRBJ2-5 and V is TRBV28; 7 bases are a match to TRBD1. V trimming: 8 bases; J trimming: 2 bases; junction bases outside the gene matches: 11. This CDR3 is 15 amino acids long. CDR1 is MDHEN and CDR2 is SYDVKM in the germline V gene. The CDR3 DNA reads TGTGCCAGCCAAGCGACAGGGAAGGCGCAAGAGACCCAGTACTTC. It is translated as CASQATGKAQETQYF.

The V and J genes are TRBV27 and TRBJ2-7; D unclear. The CDR3 is made up of 14 amino acids. The V end was cut by 3 bases, the J end by 3 bases, with 12 bases between. Germline-derived CDR1 and CDR2 are MNHEY and SMNVEV (reference sequence). The CDR3 spells CASSLDHRVYEQYF. Written as DNA, the CDR3 is TGTGCCAGCAGTTTGGATCATCGGGTCTACGAGCAGTACTTC.

There are many counts of this clonotype. The chain links TRBV27 to TRBJ2-1, with 16 bases matching TRBD2. The length of the CDR3 is 22 residues. From germline, CDR1 is MNHEY and CDR2 SMNVEV (reference sequence). V gave up 5 bases and J gave up 2 bases; unmatched junction bases: 18. The CDR3 here is CASSPRQGSGTSGRGTYNEQFF. In nucleotides, the CDR3 is TGTGCCAGCAGTCCGAGACAGGGTTCTGGGACTAGCGGGAGGGGGACCTACAATGAGCAGTTCTTC.

By share, this clonotype counts as medium-sized (0.01 to 0.1%). This chain uses TRBV20-1 with TRBJ2-1; TRBD2 is a possible D gene (5 bases). CDR1 and CDR2 from the germline V gene are DFQATT and SNEGSKA (reference sequence). The CDR3 is 18 amino acids. V shed 6 bases and J shed 10 bases, with 34 bases lying between them. In DNA form, the CDR3 reads TGCAGTGCCCGATCACGTAAGACCCGGGAAGCAGATATCAGAGAGCAGTTCTTC. Its translation: CSARSRKTREADIREQFF.

This clonotype has just a few counts. The chain has TRBV11-2 and TRBJ2-7; D may match TRBD1 or TRBD2 (5 bases each). The CDR3 sequence is 15 residues long. Trimming left V 8 bases short and J 3 bases short, with 20 bases between. Germline V gene lookup returns CDR1 SGHAT and CDR2 FQNNGV. Here the CDR3 DNA reads TGTGCCAGCGTCCTGGTTACCCGGGACGGCTACGAGCAGTACTTC. This encodes CASVLVTRDGYEQYF.